The TCR beta chain under discussion was sequenced for a study of T cell repertoires in cytomegalovirus infection. A single record per CDR3 protein comes from TCRdb applying MiXCR to the reads. The table shows 570,000 or so distinct CDR3 sequences, with around two fifths occurring only once. To note about this clonotype: Its cognate antigen is unknown.

The V and J ends lost 5 bases and 2 bases respectively, with 11 bases between them. Germline CDR1 is SGHTA and CDR2 is FQGNSA. The CDR3 contains 14 residues. Study-level results: CMV-specific TCR beta clonotypes restricted by HLA-C dominated the ex vivo response.

Here the sequenced sample was cultured PBMCs, taken from culture after CMV antigen stimulation. The rearrangement joins TRBV7-2 to TRBJ2-3; TRBD1 might be the D (6 bases). The clonotype originates from a human donor in good health (CMV status not recorded). Some clones in this sample may be carry-over from other donors' samples. CDR3 sequence (DNA): TGTGCCAGCAGCCGACAGGTCTCCACAGATACGCAGTATTTT. It yields the protein CASSRQVSTDTQYF.